This is a list of T cell receptor beta chains from one sample in a study of blood T cell repertoires in COVID-19. Using immunoSEQ multiplex PCR, the repertoire was profiled, and TCRdb retains in-frame clones only, with some absent. The data hold over 150,000 clones, with over 80% observed a single time. The sequenced sample was peripheral blood. These receptors were obtained from a woman aged 60-75 years with acute or convalescent COVID-19. The CDR3 runs from the conserved cysteine through the conserved F or W. D genes are given only for firm matches. Part of the rows lack a size; the others show once, few, many or a class for expanded clones.

d_gene: TRBD1; j_gene: TRBJ2-5; abundance: -; v_gene: TRBV5-1; CDR3nt: TGCGCCAGCAGCTTGGAGGGGGCCCAAGAGACCCAGTACTTC; CDR3aa: CASSLEGAQETQYF
d_gene: -; j_gene: TRBJ1-1; abundance: -; v_gene: TRBV7-2; CDR3nt: TGTGCCAGCAGCTTACAGCACGGGACTGAAGCTTTCTTT; CDR3aa: CASSLQHGTEAFF
d_gene: -; j_gene: TRBJ2-5; abundance: -; v_gene: TRBV10-3; CDR3nt: TGTGCCTCCAGGGGTGGCCAAGAGACCCAGTACTTC; CDR3aa: CASRGGQETQYF
d_gene: TRBD2; j_gene: TRBJ2-5; abundance: -; v_gene: TRBV10-1; CDR3nt: TGCGCCAGCAGTAGGCGGGGGGCCCAAGAGACCCAGTACTTC; CDR3aa: CASSRRGAQETQYF
d_gene: -; j_gene: TRBJ2-6; abundance: -; v_gene: TRBV19; CDR3nt: TGTGCCAGTAGTCCAGGGGAACACTCTGGGGCCAACGTCCTGACTTTC; CDR3aa: CASSPGEHSGANVLTF
d_gene: -; j_gene: TRBJ1-1; abundance: -; v_gene: TRBV7-2; CDR3nt: TGTGCCAGCAGCCTAGACGGTAGCCGTAGCACTGAAGCTTTCTTT; CDR3aa: CASSLDGSRSTEAFF
d_gene: -; j_gene: TRBJ1-2; abundance: -; v_gene: TRBV27; CDR3nt: TGTGCCAGCAGTTTATATGGGACTCGGGGGGTAGATGGCTACACCTTC; CDR3aa: CASSLYGTRGVDGYTF
d_gene: -; j_gene: TRBJ1-5; abundance: few; v_gene: TRBV6-5; CDR3nt: TGTGCCAGCAGTTACTCGATAGTGCAGCCCCAGCATTTT; CDR3aa: CASSYSIVQPQHF
d_gene: TRBD1; j_gene: TRBJ2-5; abundance: -; v_gene: TRBV18; CDR3nt: TGTGCCAGCTCACCCTCACAGGGGGCACAAGAGACCCAGTACTTC; CDR3aa: CASSPSQGAQETQYF
d_gene: TRBD2; j_gene: TRBJ2-3; abundance: -; v_gene: TRBV24-1; CDR3nt: TGTGCCACCAGTCTGCGCGGGGGGGCCCGATTCCCCGATACGCAGTATTTT; CDR3aa: CATSLRGGARFPDTQYF
d_gene: TRBD1; j_gene: TRBJ2-7; abundance: -; v_gene: TRBV27; CDR3nt: TGTGCCAGCAGTGTACTACAGGGGCCAAACGAGCAGTACTTC; CDR3aa: CASSVLQGPNEQYF
d_gene: TRBD2; j_gene: TRBJ2-7; abundance: -; v_gene: TRBV6-2/TRBV6-3; CDR3nt: TGTGCCAGCAGTTACGCGGGACTAGCGGGGGGGCCGCGGGAGCAGTACTTC; CDR3aa: CASSYAGLAGGPREQYF
d_gene: TRBD1; j_gene: TRBJ2-7; abundance: once; v_gene: TRBV7-2; CDR3nt: TGTGCCAGCAGCTCTGGGGGGACAGGTAACGTTCGGAGCTACGAGCAGTACTTC; CDR3aa: CASSSGGTGNVRSYEQYF
d_gene: -; j_gene: TRBJ1-5; abundance: -; v_gene: TRBV7-9; CDR3nt: TGTGCCAGCAGCTTCTCAGGGGACCGTCAGCCCCAGCATTTT; CDR3aa: CASSFSGDRQPQHF
d_gene: TRBD2; j_gene: TRBJ2-5; abundance: -; v_gene: TRBV6-2/TRBV6-3; CDR3nt: TGTGCCAGCAGTTACGGAAGAGCGGGGGGGGCCAAGTACTTC; CDR3aa: CASSYGRAGGAKYF
d_gene: TRBD1; j_gene: TRBJ2-7; abundance: -; v_gene: TRBV7-2; CDR3nt: TGTGCCAGCAGCGGCCGGGACAGGGGGTCCTACGAGCAGTACTTC; CDR3aa: CASSGRDRGSYEQYF
d_gene: -; j_gene: TRBJ1-5; abundance: -; v_gene: TRBV7-2; CDR3nt: TGTGCCAGCAGCTTATGGCAGGGTCGAAATCAGCCCCAGCATTTT; CDR3aa: CASSLWQGRNQPQHF
d_gene: -; j_gene: TRBJ1-5; abundance: -; v_gene: TRBV5-6; CDR3nt: TGTGCCAGCAGCTTGGGGCAAATAAATCAGCCCCAGCATTTT; CDR3aa: CASSLGQINQPQHF
d_gene: -; j_gene: TRBJ1-5; abundance: -; v_gene: TRBV6-5; CDR3nt: TGTGCCAGCAGGGGAGGTAGGGTGGTAAGTCAGCCCCAGCATTTT; CDR3aa: CASRGGRVVSQPQHF
d_gene: -; j_gene: TRBJ1-1; abundance: -; v_gene: TRBV4-2; CDR3nt: TGTGCCAGCAGCCAAGGGGGGCGGAGAAACACTGAAGCTTTCTTT; CDR3aa: CASSQGGRRNTEAFF
d_gene: TRBD1; j_gene: TRBJ2-4; abundance: -; v_gene: TRBV7-9; CDR3nt: TGTGCCAGCAGCTCCACAGGGGACGACATTCAGTACTTC; CDR3aa: CASSSTGDDIQYF
d_gene: -; j_gene: TRBJ1-2; abundance: -; v_gene: TRBV6-5; CDR3nt: TGTGCCAGCAGTTACACGGCAGCCGGCCTGGGCGGCTACACCTTC; CDR3aa: CASSYTAAGLGGYTF
d_gene: TRBD1; j_gene: TRBJ1-5; abundance: -; v_gene: TRBV10-1; CDR3nt: TGCGCCAGCAGTGAGGCTAGGACAGGAATCGGTAGCAATCAGCCCCAGCATTTT; CDR3aa: CASSEARTGIGSNQPQHF
d_gene: TRBD1; j_gene: TRBJ2-5; abundance: -; v_gene: TRBV6-1; CDR3nt: TGTGCCAGCAGTGAAGGGGCGGGACAGGCCCAGGGGACCCAGTACTTC; CDR3aa: CASSEGAGQAQGTQYF
d_gene: TRBD2; j_gene: TRBJ2-2; abundance: -; v_gene: TRBV4-2; CDR3nt: TGTGCCAGCAGCCAAGCCCAGCGGGGGAACGGGGAGCTGTTTTTT; CDR3aa: CASSQAQRGNGELFF
d_gene: TRBD1; j_gene: TRBJ1-1; abundance: -; v_gene: TRBV6-1; CDR3nt: TGTGCCAGCAGTGATTCGGGACAGCTTCTCCTGAACACTGAAGCTTTCTTT; CDR3aa: CASSDSGQLLLNTEAFF
d_gene: -; j_gene: TRBJ1-2; abundance: -; v_gene: TRBV5-1; CDR3nt: TGCGCCAGCAGCTTAATACCCCCGCACCGGGTGCCTAACTATGGCTACACCTTC; CDR3aa: CASSLIPPHRVPNYGYTF
d_gene: -; j_gene: TRBJ1-5; abundance: -; v_gene: TRBV28; CDR3nt: TGTGCCAGCAGTTTATGGAGGGAGGGCCGGCAGCCCCAGCATTTT; CDR3aa: CASSLWREGRQPQHF
d_gene: TRBD1; j_gene: TRBJ1-3; abundance: -; v_gene: TRBV5-6; CDR3nt: TGTGCCAGCAGCTTGGCCAGGGGGATAAGAAACACCATATATTTT; CDR3aa: CASSLARGIRNTIYF
d_gene: TRBD1; j_gene: TRBJ1-2; abundance: once; v_gene: TRBV28; CDR3nt: TGTGCCAGCAGTTCTCCCGGGACAGGGGACTATGGCTACACCTTC; CDR3aa: CASSSPGTGDYGYTF
d_gene: -; j_gene: TRBJ2-4; abundance: -; v_gene: TRBV7-2; CDR3nt: TGTGCCAGCAGCTTAGCCAGGGAAAACATTCAGTACTTC; CDR3aa: CASSLARENIQYF
d_gene: TRBD2; j_gene: TRBJ2-1; abundance: -; v_gene: TRBV30; CDR3nt: TGTGCCTGGAGTCGCGGCGGGAGCTCCTCCTACAATGAGCAGTTCTTC; CDR3aa: CAWSRGGSSSYNEQFF
d_gene: -; j_gene: TRBJ1-1; abundance: -; v_gene: TRBV5-1; CDR3nt: TGCGCCAGCAGCTGGGGGCATGCGGAGGACACTGAAGCTTTCTTT; CDR3aa: CASSWGHAEDTEAFF
d_gene: -; j_gene: TRBJ1-2; abundance: -; v_gene: TRBV9; CDR3nt: TGTGCCAGCAGCCCGGAGACAGCTTCCTATGGCTACACCTTC; CDR3aa: CASSPETASYGYTF
d_gene: TRBD1; j_gene: TRBJ1-6; abundance: -; v_gene: TRBV30; CDR3nt: TGTGCCTGGAAGACAGGGAGCTCCTATAATTCACCCCTCCACTTT; CDR3aa: CAWKTGSSYNSPLHF
d_gene: TRBD2; j_gene: TRBJ2-1; abundance: -; v_gene: TRBV24-1; CDR3nt: TGTGCCACCAGTGAAGGCGGGGGGGCTTTCTACAATGAGCAGTTCTTC; CDR3aa: CATSEGGGAFYNEQFF
d_gene: TRBD1; j_gene: TRBJ2-7; abundance: -; v_gene: TRBV11-2; CDR3nt: TGTGCCAGCAGCTTCTTAGGGTGGACAGGGACCTACGAGCAGTACTTC; CDR3aa: CASSFLGWTGTYEQYF
d_gene: TRBD1; j_gene: TRBJ2-1; abundance: -; v_gene: TRBV18; CDR3nt: TGTGCCAGCTCACCCGAAATTCGGGACAGGGGGCTGAATGAGCAGTTCTTC; CDR3aa: CASSPEIRDRGLNEQFF
d_gene: TRBD2; j_gene: TRBJ2-5; abundance: -; v_gene: TRBV7-2; CDR3nt: TGTGCCAGCAGCTTAGGACGGGGGGGGAAAGAGACCCAGTACTTC; CDR3aa: CASSLGRGGKETQYF
d_gene: TRBD2; j_gene: TRBJ2-1; abundance: -; v_gene: TRBV7-2; CDR3nt: TGTGCCAGCAGCTCGACTAGCGGCTACAATGAGCAGTTCTTC; CDR3aa: CASSSTSGYNEQFF
d_gene: TRBD2; j_gene: TRBJ2-1; abundance: once; v_gene: TRBV3-1/TRBV3-2; CDR3nt: TGTGCCAGCAGCCCAAATCCCGGGACTAGCGGGGGGAGGTCCTACAATGAGCAGTTCTTC; CDR3aa: CASSPNPGTSGGRSYNEQFF
d_gene: -; j_gene: TRBJ1-3; abundance: -; v_gene: TRBV15; CDR3nt: TGTGCCACCAGCAGAGCCGGGAGCTCTGGAAACACCATATATTTT; CDR3aa: CATSRAGSSGNTIYF
d_gene: -; j_gene: TRBJ1-5; abundance: -; v_gene: TRBV6-1; CDR3nt: TGTGCCAGCAGCCAGACAGGAAATAGCAATCAGCCCCAGCATTTT; CDR3aa: CASSQTGNSNQPQHF
d_gene: -; j_gene: TRBJ1-1; abundance: -; v_gene: TRBV6-2/TRBV6-3; CDR3nt: TGTGCCAGCAGTTACTTGGGAGCTGAAGCTTTCTTT; CDR3aa: CASSYLGAEAFF
d_gene: TRBD1; j_gene: TRBJ1-2; abundance: -; v_gene: TRBV9; CDR3nt: TGTGCCAGCAGCGTTACAGGGGGCGATTATGGCTACACCTTC; CDR3aa: CASSVTGGDYGYTF
d_gene: TRBD1; j_gene: TRBJ1-2; abundance: few; v_gene: TRBV6-5; CDR3nt: TGTGCCAGCAGTACCGGGACAGGGGACGGTGGCTACACCTTC; CDR3aa: CASSTGTGDGGYTF
d_gene: TRBD1; j_gene: TRBJ2-7; abundance: -; v_gene: TRBV2; CDR3nt: TGTGCCAGCAGCAGGACAGGGGGCTACTACGAGCAGTACTTC; CDR3aa: CASSRTGGYYEQYF
d_gene: -; j_gene: TRBJ2-1; abundance: -; v_gene: TRBV24-1; CDR3nt: TGTGCCACCAGTGATGCCGGGACTGCCTCCCCTGAGCAGTTCTTC; CDR3aa: CATSDAGTASPEQFF
d_gene: -; j_gene: TRBJ2-7; abundance: -; v_gene: TRBV12-3/TRBV12-4; CDR3nt: TGTGCCAGTGAGGGGGGGCCGAGGAACGAGCAGTACTTC; CDR3aa: CASEGGPRNEQYF
d_gene: -; j_gene: TRBJ2-6; abundance: -; v_gene: TRBV28; CDR3nt: TGTGCCAGCAGTTCCCCAGGAACTGGGGCCAACGTCCTGACTTTC; CDR3aa: CASSSPGTGANVLTF
d_gene: -; j_gene: TRBJ1-3; abundance: -; v_gene: TRBV2; CDR3nt: TGTGCCAGCAGTATCTTCGCCCAACACTCTGGAAACACCATATATTTT; CDR3aa: CASSIFAQHSGNTIYF
d_gene: -; j_gene: TRBJ2-5; abundance: -; v_gene: TRBV6-5; CDR3nt: TGTGCCAGCAGTTATATAGGGGCTGAATCGGAGACCCAGTACTTC; CDR3aa: CASSYIGAESETQYF
d_gene: -; j_gene: TRBJ1-2; abundance: -; v_gene: TRBV7-2; CDR3nt: TGTGCCAGCAGCTTAGACGCAGGTCGAAGCTATGGCTACACCTTC; CDR3aa: CASSLDAGRSYGYTF
d_gene: -; j_gene: TRBJ1-6; abundance: -; v_gene: TRBV6-1; CDR3nt: TGTGCCAGCAGTGAAGCGGGTAGGGGTAATTCACCCCTCCACTTT; CDR3aa: CASSEAGRGNSPLHF
d_gene: TRBD1; j_gene: TRBJ1-5; abundance: -; v_gene: TRBV20-1; CDR3nt: TGCAGTGCTAGTGTGGCAGGGGGCGATCAGCCCCAGCATTTT; CDR3aa: CSASVAGGDQPQHF
d_gene: -; j_gene: TRBJ1-2; abundance: -; v_gene: TRBV7-2; CDR3nt: TGTGCCAGCAGCTTTCCCGGGGGGCGTCGCTATGGCTACACCTTC; CDR3aa: CASSFPGGRRYGYTF
d_gene: TRBD1; j_gene: TRBJ2-7; abundance: -; v_gene: TRBV5-1; CDR3nt: TGCGCCAGCAGCTCCCTTACAGGGGGCCTAACCTACGAGCAGTACTTC; CDR3aa: CASSSLTGGLTYEQYF
d_gene: -; j_gene: TRBJ1-4; abundance: -; v_gene: TRBV19; CDR3nt: TGTGCCAGTAGTATCCCCAGCGGCAGGGGAGATGAAAAACTGTTTTTT; CDR3aa: CASSIPSGRGDEKLFF
d_gene: TRBD1; j_gene: TRBJ2-7; abundance: -; v_gene: TRBV28; CDR3nt: TGTGCCAGCAGTGGACAGGCCTCCTACGAGCAGTACTTC; CDR3aa: CASSGQASYEQYF
d_gene: TRBD2; j_gene: TRBJ2-3; abundance: -; v_gene: TRBV4-2; CDR3nt: TGTGCCAGCAGCGCCTTAGCGGGGAGCACAGATACGCAGTATTTT; CDR3aa: CASSALAGSTDTQYF